This TCR beta chain was recovered during a study of beta chain features in type 1 diabetes. General observations from the study: Patients with Type 1 diabetes showed moderately but significantly shorter TCRB CDR3s in all four CD4+ subsets.

This clone appeared a few times. Its specificity is not known. Sort purity for all populations was recorded as exceeding 98%. Germline V gene sequence: CDR1 SQVTM, CDR2 ANQGSEA. The V and J ends lost 1 base and 2 bases respectively, with 14 bases between them. The CDR3 is 15 residues long. The sequenced template was cDNA made from the entire isolated RNA. The read count averaged about 3.3 million across naive, central memory and regulatory T cell samples. The protocol was immunoSEQ multiplex PCR, while the TCRdb copy is restricted to in-frame clones and leaves out a portion. The sample yields under 800,000 clones, around 15% seen once.

Sample: naive CD4+ T cells from blood. This chain joins TRBV29-1 and TRBJ1-1, with D possibly being TRBD1 (5 bases). This clonotype originated in a man in his late teens or twenties in good health. The CDR3 loop is CSVEGRQTLNTEAFF. The CDR3 DNA follows: TGCAGCGTTGAAGGGAGACAGACCTTAAACACTGAAGCTTTCTTT.